The 4 T cell receptor beta chains listed next were all sequenced from one sample in a study of cytomegalovirus exposure and HLA in healthy donors. This PCR relied on a set of 60 Vbeta primers and 13 Jbeta primers. Assay used: immunoSEQ multiplex PCR; TCRdb lists only in-frame clones, some missing. In the table there are roughly 120,000 clones, about 80% of which are singletons. The sequenced sample consisted of PBMCs. All receptors derive from a male donor in good health and CMV-seronegative.

The table lists this clone with a few counts. The rearrangement links TRBV5-8 to TRBJ2-3; 14 nucleotides agree with TRBD2. Looked up from germline, CDR1 is SGHTS and CDR2 is YDEGEE. The CDR3 is made up of 16 amino acids. V lost 5 bases to trimming and J lost 5 bases; unmatched junction nucleotides: 7. CDR3 sequence reads: CASRRGTSGSGDTQYF. CDR3 nucleotides: TGTGCCAGCAGACGTGGGACTAGCGGGAGCGGAGATACGCAGTATTTT.

This chain connects TRBV2 to TRBJ1-5; 9 bases agree with TRBD1. The V gene's germline CDR1 is SNHLY and CDR2 FYNNEI. CDR3 length: 15 amino acids. With V trimmed by 6 bases and J by 8 bases, 11 bases remained unmatched. This CDR3 reads CASSGGQGPLEPQHF. The CDR3 DNA is TGTGCCAGCAGCGGAGGACAGGGGCCCCTTGAGCCCCAGCATTTT.

The chain links TRBV5-1 to TRBJ2-2, with 12 bases fitting TRBD2. From germline, CDR1 is SGHRS and CDR2 YFSETQ. The CDR3 is made up of 17 amino acids. The J segment lost 5 bases and the V segment lost 4 bases, leaving 9 bases of the junction unmatched. The CDR3 sequence is CASSHWTSGASTGELFF. In DNA, the CDR3 is TGCGCCAGCAGCCACTGGACTAGCGGGGCGTCAACCGGGGAGCTGTTTTTT.

The rearrangement links TRBV7-2 to TRBJ1-1; D is ambiguous. CDR3 length: 15 amino acids. The germline CDR1 and CDR2 sequences are SGHTA and FQGNSA. V was pared by 5 bases and J by 4 bases, with 17 bases between. In DNA form, the CDR3 reads TGTGCCAGCAGCCCCCCAAGAGGGCTCGCCACTGAAGCTTTCTTT. It translates to CASSPPRGLATEAFF.